This TCR beta chain appears in the sequencing data of a study of regulatory T cells in long-lasting Graves disease. CDR1 and CDR2 from the germline V gene are DFQATT and SNEGSKA (reference sequence). The CDR3 has 14 residues. V shed 3 bases, J shed 5 bases, and the junction held 6 bases outside the gene matches. The time point denotes: persistent/refractory GD, antithyroid drugs over 5 years with positive TRAb. Making the TCR library involved RNA that had been extracted from PBMCs. Whole-study findings and limits: Graves' patients with persistent disease showed TCR diversity lower than patients newly diagnosed. Relative to new patients (roughly 950), persistent patients exhibited greater sharing of public clonotypes (approximately 3,000). There were preferences for TRBV28, TRBJ1-2 and TRBJ2-5 in persistent disease.

Libraries of TCR beta came from iRepertoire HTBI primers plus Arm-PCR of CDR3 regions. TCRdb processed the multiplex PCR reads anew with MiXCR; each CDR3 protein has one entry. The sample records around 460,000 distinct CDR3 sequences, 20% to 25% being singletons. About this clonotype itself: Its antigen is still unknown.

This chain links TRBV20-1 with TRBJ1-5; 8 bases are a match to TRBD1. The clonotype comes from a female donor with Graves disease. The specimen was peripheral blood mononuclear cells (PBMCs), collected when the disease was refractory, from a patient treated with antithyroid drugs. CDR3 DNA: TGCAGTGCTAGTGGACAGGGATTTGATCAGCCCCAGCATTTT. This sequence encodes CSASGQGFDQPQHF.